This T cell receptor beta chain was sequenced in a study of T cell changes during pregnancy in multiple sclerosis. Sequencing used immunoSEQ multiplex PCR; TCRdb keeps in-frame clones, though not all of them. The table has 50,000 or so clones, approximately 91% seen once. This CDR3 spans 15 amino acids. Germline V gene sequence: CDR1 SGHTS, CDR2 YDEGEE. Trimming removed 1 base from V and 6 bases from J; junction bases left unmatched: 8. The TCR sequence derives from a female donor in good health, enrolled as a control in a pregnancy study. The material was peripheral blood, obtained after pregnancy. The V call is TRBV5-8, the J call TRBJ2-7, with 9 bases that match TRBD1. The DNA of the CDR3 is TGTGCCAGCAGCTTGCCGGGGACAGGGTTTGGCGAGCAGTACTTC. As protein: CASSLPGTGFGEQYF.